One sample yielded the 15 T cell receptor beta chains listed below, sequenced in a study of CD8+ T cells in alopecia areata. Investigators isolated RNA and reverse transcribed it into cDNA to act as the sequencing template. Sequencing used immunoSEQ multiplex PCR; TCRdb keeps in-frame clones, though not all of them. Counted here are fewer than 150,000 clones, less than 80% occurring once; the ten biggest clones make up approximately 2.8%. Sequencing was performed on CD4+ T cells sorted from blood. Receptor source: a human donor in good health.

V is TRBV29-1 and J is TRBJ1-1, with TRBD1 matching over 7 bases. After removal of 4 bases from V and 2 bases from J, the junction contained 13 bases not matched to a gene. This CDR3 comprises 16 residues. Germline CDR1 reads SQVTM; CDR2 reads ANQGSEA. This chain's CDR3 is CSVAPAPGQDNTEAFF. CDR3 nucleotides: TGCAGCGTTGCCCCGGCCCCCGGACAGGACAACACTGAAGCTTTCTTT. The full variable domain, completed using reference TRBV29-1 and TRBJ1-1, is SAVISQKPSRDICQRGTSLTIQCQVDSQVTMMFWYRQQPGQSLTLIATANQGSEATYESGFVIDKFPISRPNLTFSTLTVSNMSPEDSSIYLCSVAPAPGQDNTEAFFGQGTRLTVV.

This chain links TRBV6-6 with TRBJ1-2; D is possibly TRBD1 (6 bases). Germline loops: CDR1 MNHNY, CDR2 SVGAGI (reference sequence). This CDR3 comprises 13 residues. Trimming left V 5 bases short and J 6 bases short, with 13 bases between. The CDR3 spells CASSPTGSHGYTF. The CDR3 DNA follows: TGTGCCAGCAGTCCAACAGGGAGCCATGGCTACACCTTC.

This clone was counted between two and nine times. This sequence joins TRBV29-1 and TRBJ1-1; possibly TRBD1 for D (5 bases). The germline V gene encodes CDR1 SQVTM and CDR2 ANQGSEA. Trimming took 4 bases from V and 11 from J, leaving 17 bases between them. CDR3 length equals 12 residues. CDR3 amino acids: CSVGWGDGRAFF. The CDR3 bases are TGCAGCGTTGGATGGGGGGATGGTAGGGCTTTCTTT.

The chain has TRBV9 and TRBJ2-5; possible D gene TRBD2, 7 bases. The CDR3 sequence is 14 residues long. Trimming took off 3 bases at V and 5 bases at J, with 14 bases between the two ends. CDR1 and CDR2 (germline): SGDLS, YYNGEE. The CDR3 nucleotides read TGTGCCAGCAGCGCCCGGGGGGCCAGGGAGACCCAGTACTTC. It specifies CASSARGARETQYF.

This chain uses TRBV6-5 with TRBJ1-2; D is possibly TRBD1 (5 bases). The V gene lost 8 bases and the J gene lost 5 bases, with 15 bases spanning the gap. The CDR3 spans 13 residues. The V gene's germline CDR1 is MNHEY and CDR2 SVGAGI. CDR3 loop: CASAVRERYGYTF. The CDR3 region has the DNA TGTGCCAGCGCGGTCAGGGAGAGGTATGGCTACACCTTC.

In this sample, this clone turned up a few times. The chain couples TRBV19 to TRBJ2-5; D unresolved. Germline CDR1 LNHDA, CDR2 SQIVND (reference sequence). Trimming cost V 0 bases and J 7 bases, with 9 bases left between them. This CDR3 has 13 residues. In nucleotides, the CDR3 is TGTGCCAGTAGTATAGATGAGAGTGGGACCCAGTACTTC. This translates into CASSIDESGTQYF. The variable domain in full, with the rest retrieved from reference TRBV19 and TRBJ2-5, is DGGITQSPKYLFRKEGQNVTLSCEQNLNHDAMYWYRQDPGQGLRLIYYSQIVNDFQKGDIAEGYSVSREKKESFPLTVTSAQKNPTAFYLCASSIDESGTQYFGPGTRLLVL.

The chain recombines TRBV30 with TRBJ1-1; unclear D gene. This CDR3 has 14 residues. CDR1 and CDR2 (germline): GTSNPN, SVGIG (reference sequence). V gave up 2 bases and J gave up 2 bases, with 12 bases separating them. CDR3 sequence: CAWSSGSHNTEAFF. Here the CDR3 DNA reads TGTGCCTGGAGTTCTGGATCGCACAACACTGAAGCTTTCTTT. Full variable domain (missing parts from reference TRBV30 and TRBJ1-1): SQTIHQWPATLVQPVGSPLSLECTVEGTSNPNLYWYRQAAGRGLQLLFYSVGIGQISSEVPQNLSASRPQDRQFILSSKKLLLSDSGFYLCAWSSGSHNTEAFFGQGTRLTVV.

This clone was seen a single time. J is TRBJ1-2 and V is TRBV5-1; D gene ambiguous. This CDR3 region has 11 residues. The germline V and J ends were trimmed by 0 bases and 7 bases, with 4 bases remaining between them. Germline values: CDR1 SGHRS, CDR2 YFSETQ. The CDR3: CASSLEGGYTF. The CDR3 DNA reads as TGCGCCAGCAGCTTGGAGGGTGGCTACACCTTC.

As for this clone: Additional DNA sequences in this sample encode the identical CDR3. The gene calls are TRBV5-6 and TRBJ2-4, with 7 bases aligning to TRBD1. Germline loops: CDR1 SGHDT, CDR2 YYEEEE. V gave up 0 bases and J gave up 4 bases; unmatched junction bases: 1. This CDR3 is 14 amino acids long. For the CDR3, the DNA is TGTGCCAGCAGCTTGGGACAGGGAAAAAACATTCAGTACTTC. This translates into CASSLGQGKNIQYF.

A single count supports this clone. The V gene is TRBV29-1, the J gene TRBJ2-7; no clear D gene. Germline V gives CDR1 SQVTM, CDR2 ANQGSEA. This CDR3 comprises 12 residues. V lost 3 bases, J lost 2 bases, and 8 bases lay in between. CDR3 coding DNA: TGCAGCGTTGAGGGTGGGACCTACGAGCAGTACTTC. It specifies CSVEGGTYEQYF.

The chain combines TRBV30 with TRBJ1-4; 11 bases map to TRBD1. The CDR3 loop spans 14 amino acids. V lost 4 bases, J lost 7 bases, and 5 bases stayed unmatched. CDR1 is GTSNPN and CDR2 is SVGIG in the germline V gene (reference sequence). The CDR3 loop is CAWTAGTGGEKLFF. DNA of the CDR3: TGTGCCTGGACCGCCGGGACAGGGGGTGAAAAACTGTTTTTT. The full variable domain, completed using reference TRBV30 and TRBJ1-4, is SQTIHQWPATLVQPVGSPLSLECTVEGTSNPNLYWYRQAAGRGLQLLFYSVGIGQISSEVPQNLSASRPQDRQFILSSKKLLLSDSGFYLCAWTAGTGGEKLFFGSGTQLSVL.

This clone has only a few counts. The rearrangement uses TRBV30 and TRBJ1-2, with a tentative D call TRBD1 (6 bases). Germline V CDR1 and CDR2: GTSNPN, SVGIG (reference sequence). The CDR3 covers 14 residues. The ends were cut back, 3 bases at V and 8 bases at J, with 19 bases in the middle. The CDR3 spells CAWSLRKDSGGYTF. DNA of the CDR3: TGTGCCTGGAGCCTCCGGAAGGACAGCGGGGGCTACACCTTC.

This chain links TRBV4-1 with TRBJ2-3; D is uncertain. V was cut by 2 bases and J by 11 bases, with 8 bases left in between. Germline V CDR1 and CDR2: MGHRA, YSYEKL. The CDR3 totals 11 residues. The CDR3 here is CASSQLNWQYF. The CDR3 DNA reads as TGCGCCAGCAGCCAACTCAATTGGCAGTATTTT.

The chain employs TRBV4-1 and TRBJ2-1; 9 bases are a match to TRBD1. J lost 4 bases, V lost 1 base, and 5 bases had no gene match. From germline, CDR1 is MGHRA and CDR2 YSYEKL. This CDR3 is 16 amino acids long. This chain's CDR3 is CASSQGGTGMYNEQFF. CDR3 in DNA: TGCGCCAGCAGCCAAGGAGGGACAGGGATGTACAATGAGCAGTTCTTC.

This clone was observed a few times. The chain has TRBV5-6 and TRBJ1-2; D is uncertain. The CDR3 is made up of 13 amino acids. V lost 1 base to trimming and J lost 3 bases, with 7 bases between them. Germline lookup yields CDR1 SGHDT and CDR2 YYEEEE. The CDR3 nucleotides are TGTGCCAGCAGCTTGCAGGAGGACTATGGCTACACCTTC. This gives the protein CASSLQEDYGYTF.